These T cell receptor beta chains were read from a single sample in a study of shared clonotypes between healthy human individuals. Repertoires were generated with immunoSEQ multiplex PCR, while TCRdb's copy carries only in-frame clones and drops some. The sample holds 1 million to 1.2 million clones, about 72% seen once. The sample consisted of memory CD4+ T cells from PBMCs. The receptors come from a man aged 18 to 30 in good health. Some clones in this sample may be carry-over from other donors' samples. Each CDR3 is given with its conserved first and last residue. A D gene is named only where the DNA matches it firmly. Where a row states a size, it is once, few, many or the class of an expanded clone; other rows omit it.

CDR3 DNA	CDR3 protein	clone size	D gene	V gene	J gene
TGTGCCAGTAGTACTACAGGGGGTACTGAAGCTTTCTTT	CASSTTGGTEAFF	NA	TRBD1	TRBV19	TRBJ1-1
TGTGCCAGCAGCCAGGGACAGGTTACTACCGGGGAGCTGTTTTTT	CASSQGQVTTGELFF	NA	TRBD1	TRBV5-8	TRBJ2-2
TGTGCCAGCAGTGAAGTGGAGACCCAGTACTTC	CASSEVETQYF	NA	NA	TRBV25-1	TRBJ2-5
TGTGCCAGCAGGCCAGGACGCGAGGAGCAGTTCTTC	CASRPGREEQFF	NA	NA	TRBV27	TRBJ2-1
TGTGCCAGCAGTTTAGGGACAGGGCCGACCTACGAGCAGTACTTC	CASSLGTGPTYEQYF	NA	TRBD1	TRBV27	TRBJ2-7
TGTGCCACACAGAGGGGGGGTGTAACTAATGAAAAACTGTTTTTT	CATQRGGVTNEKLFF	NA	NA	TRBV10-3	TRBJ1-4
TGTGCCAGCAGCCCCGCCGGGCGGAACAGGGTCAACGAGCAGTACTTC	CASSPAGRNRVNEQYF	NA	NA	TRBV5-4	TRBJ2-7
TGTGCCAGCTCACCAAATATTGAACGATCTAATGAAAAACTGTTTTTT	CASSPNIERSNEKLFF	NA	NA	TRBV18	TRBJ1-4
TGCGCCAGCAGCCCAGACAGGGGTGTAAGTGAGCAGTTCTTC	CASSPDRGVSEQFF	few	TRBD1	TRBV5-1	TRBJ2-1
TGTGCCAGCAGCCACTCTAGCGGACCCTACGAGCAGTACTTC	CASSHSSGPYEQYF	NA	TRBD2	TRBV7-6	TRBJ2-7
TGTGCCAGCAGCCCCCGACTAGCGTACACAGATACGCAGTATTTT	CASSPRLAYTDTQYF	many	TRBD2	TRBV9	TRBJ2-3
TGTGCCAGCAGTCTTGGACAGGGACCCTACGAGCAGTACTTC	CASSLGQGPYEQYF	NA	TRBD1	TRBV6-1	TRBJ2-7
TGTGCCAGCAGCTTAGATTGGGGACGGTCTAATGAAAAACTGTTTTTT	CASSLDWGRSNEKLFF	NA	NA	TRBV11-2	TRBJ1-4
TGTGCCAGCAGCCAAAGACAGGCCGTTAATGAAAAACTGTTTTTT	CASSQRQAVNEKLFF	NA	NA	TRBV14	TRBJ1-4
TGCGCCAGCAGTGATTTAGGGAGGCCTAGCTACGAGCAGTACTTC	CASSDLGRPSYEQYF	NA	NA	TRBV10-2	TRBJ2-7
TGTGCCAGCAGATTCACTCAGGGGGCTGGAGGCTACACCTTC	CASRFTQGAGGYTF	NA	TRBD1	TRBV27	TRBJ1-2
TGTGCCAGCACTCCCGTCGGGGGTCTTGGGGAACAGTACTTC	CASTPVGGLGEQYF	NA	NA	TRBV11-1	TRBJ2-7
TGTGCCAGCAGTAAGACAGGGGGACGGGAACCAAACACTGAAGCTTTCTTT	CASSKTGGREPNTEAFF	few	TRBD1	TRBV2	TRBJ1-1
TGTGCCAGCAGCGTAGTTGAAGGACGGACAGATACGCAGTATTTT	CASSVVEGRTDTQYF	NA	NA	TRBV9	TRBJ2-3
TGTGCCAGCACTCCGTCTAGCGGGGAGCTGTTTTTT	CASTPSSGELFF	NA	NA	TRBV5-5	TRBJ2-2
TGTGCCAGCAGTGGTACAGGGTCTGGCTACACCTTC	CASSGTGSGYTF	NA	NA	TRBV28	TRBJ1-2
TGTGCCACCCGGGAGGAAAATCAGCCCCAGCATTTT	CATREENQPQHF	NA	NA	TRBV6-1	TRBJ1-5
TGTGCCAGCAGGGGGGGAGTCTCTGGAAACACCATATATTTT	CASRGGVSGNTIYF	NA	NA	TRBV2	TRBJ1-3
TGTGCCAGCAGCTTGGATAGGGATCCGCCCCAGCATTTT	CASSLDRDPPQHF	few	NA	TRBV5-4	TRBJ1-5
TGTGCCAGCAGTACGCCGGGACAGGTCTATGGCTACACCTTC	CASSTPGQVYGYTF	NA	TRBD1	TRBV28	TRBJ1-2
TGTGCCAGCAGATACACAGATACGCAGTATTTT	CASRYTDTQYF	few	NA	TRBV13	TRBJ2-3
TGTGCCAGCAGCTTGGATAGCGGGCGCGAGCAGTACTTC	CASSLDSGREQYF	once	TRBD2	TRBV5-4	TRBJ2-7
TGTGCCAGTAGTATTAATTGGGGCTCTGGGGCCAACGTCCTGACTTTC	CASSINWGSGANVLTF	NA	NA	TRBV19	TRBJ2-6
TGTGCCAGCAGTGCAACAGGGACTTCTAGCAATCAGCCCCAGCATTTT	CASSATGTSSNQPQHF	NA	NA	TRBV28	TRBJ1-5
TGCGCCAGCAGCTTGGTGGGGTACGGAGAGACTGAAGCTTTCTTT	CASSLVGYGETEAFF	NA	NA	TRBV5-1	TRBJ1-1
TGTGCCAGCAGGACGGGACAGGGAATAACTAATGAAAAACTGTTTTTT	CASRTGQGITNEKLFF	NA	TRBD1	TRBV28	TRBJ1-4
TGTGCCAGTAGTCCCCGGGGCGGACTAGCCAAAAACATTCAGTACTTC	CASSPRGGLAKNIQYF	NA	NA	TRBV19	TRBJ2-4